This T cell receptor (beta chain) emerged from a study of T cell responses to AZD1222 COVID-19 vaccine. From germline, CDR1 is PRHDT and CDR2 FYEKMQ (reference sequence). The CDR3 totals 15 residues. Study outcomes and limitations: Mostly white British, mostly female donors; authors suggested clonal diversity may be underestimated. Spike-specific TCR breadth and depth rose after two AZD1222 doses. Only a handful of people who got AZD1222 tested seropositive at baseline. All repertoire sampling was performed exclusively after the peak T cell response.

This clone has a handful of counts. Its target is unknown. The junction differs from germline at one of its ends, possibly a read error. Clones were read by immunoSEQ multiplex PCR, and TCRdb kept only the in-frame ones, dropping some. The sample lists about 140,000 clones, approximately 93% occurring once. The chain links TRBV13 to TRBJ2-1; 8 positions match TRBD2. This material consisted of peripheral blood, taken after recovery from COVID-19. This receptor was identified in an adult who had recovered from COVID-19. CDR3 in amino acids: CASKVTGGVKDEQFF. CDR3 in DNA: TGTGCTAGCAAAGTAACGGGAGGGGTTAAAGATGAGCAGTTCTTC.